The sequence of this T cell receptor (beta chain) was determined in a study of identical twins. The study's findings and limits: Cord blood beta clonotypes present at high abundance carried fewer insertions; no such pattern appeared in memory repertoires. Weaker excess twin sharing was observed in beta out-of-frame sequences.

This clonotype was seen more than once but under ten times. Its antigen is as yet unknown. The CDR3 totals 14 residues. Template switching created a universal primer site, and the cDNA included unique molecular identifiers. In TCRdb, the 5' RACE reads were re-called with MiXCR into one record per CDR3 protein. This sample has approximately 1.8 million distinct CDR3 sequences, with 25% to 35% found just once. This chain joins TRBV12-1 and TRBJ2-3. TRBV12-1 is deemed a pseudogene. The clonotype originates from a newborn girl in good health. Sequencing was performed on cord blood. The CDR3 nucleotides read TGTGCCAGCAGCTCCTTGATCCGCACAGATACGCAGTATTTT. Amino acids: CASSSLIRTDTQYF.